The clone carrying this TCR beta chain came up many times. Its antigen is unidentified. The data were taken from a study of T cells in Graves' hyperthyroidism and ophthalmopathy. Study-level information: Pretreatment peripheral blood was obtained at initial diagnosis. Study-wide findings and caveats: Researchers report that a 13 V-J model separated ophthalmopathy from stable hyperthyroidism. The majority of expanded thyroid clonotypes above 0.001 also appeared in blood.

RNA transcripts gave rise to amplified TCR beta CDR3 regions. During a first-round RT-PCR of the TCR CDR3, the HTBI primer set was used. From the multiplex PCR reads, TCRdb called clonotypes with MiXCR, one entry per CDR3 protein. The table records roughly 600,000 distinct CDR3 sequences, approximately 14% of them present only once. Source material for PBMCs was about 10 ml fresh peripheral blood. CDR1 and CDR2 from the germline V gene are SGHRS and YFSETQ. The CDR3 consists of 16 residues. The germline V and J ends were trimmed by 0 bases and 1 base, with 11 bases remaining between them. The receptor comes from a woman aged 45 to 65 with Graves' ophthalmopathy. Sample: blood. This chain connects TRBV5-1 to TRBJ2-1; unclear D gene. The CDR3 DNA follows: TGCGCCAGCAGCTTGGAGGTCACGATTTCCTACAATGAGCAGTTCTTC. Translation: CASSLEVTISYNEQFF.